This section outlines one T cell receptor beta chain sequence together with its context. Its target is not known. The sample is drawn from a study of yellow fever vaccine responses in identical twins. TCRdb called the RT-PCR reads again in MiXCR, with one record for every CDR3 protein. The table has around 1,400 distinct CDR3 sequences, 80% to 90% seen once. Findings and caveats of the study: Twin vaccine T cell responses reportedly seemed partly convergent, partly personalized.

CDR1 and CDR2 (germline): SGHRS, YFSETQ. This CDR3 region has 14 residues. V shed 4 bases and J shed 4 bases, with 11 bases lying between them. The gene calls are TRBV5-1 and TRBJ1-4; tentative D call: TRBD1 (5 bases). The material sequenced was T cells from blood (PBMCs), unsorted or a sorted subset (not recorded which), taken before or after yellow fever vaccination (not recorded which). This sequence originates from a female donor who received the yellow fever vaccine. Here the CDR3 reads CASSTQGINEKLFF. In DNA form, the CDR3 reads TGCGCCAGCAGCACCCAGGGAATTAATGAAAAACTGTTTTTT.